This TCR beta chain stems from a study of tumour-infiltrating T cells in Burkitt lymphoma. Sequencing used immunoSEQ multiplex PCR; TCRdb keeps in-frame clones, though not all of them. Of approximately 5,400 clones listed, more than 8% were seen once; the top ten hold 2.2%. CDR1 is MNHEY and CDR2 is SVGAGI in the germline V gene. The CDR3 loop spans 16 amino acids. Trimming removed 2 bases from V and 2 bases from J, with 15 bases in between. What was sequenced was tumor tissue. This clonotype originated in a human donor with diffuse large B-cell lymphoma. The V call is TRBV6-5, the J call TRBJ1-2; weak D call: TRBD1 (5 bases). CDR3 DNA sequence: TGTGCCAGCAGTTACCTTACAGGAGCGGGGAACTATGGCTACACCTTC. Protein: CASSYLTGAGNYGYTF.